This T cell receptor beta chain was recovered during a study of molecular identifiers for immune sequencing clone quantification. Findings and caveats of the study: Clones of above 20 RNA copies carried over 97% of effector molecules; in naive cells they carried under 1%.

Naive CD8 T cells were sorted as CD8+CD4-CCR7+CD45RA+. This clonotype was detected ten times or more. The antigen remains unidentified. Trimming removed 4 bases at V and 2 bases at J, with 12 bases between. Germline V gene sequence: CDR1 SEHNR, CDR2 FQNEAQ (reference sequence). CDR3 length: 16 amino acids. Bulk TCR library preparation followed previously described methods with listed TCR primers. TCRdb re-called the PCR reads through MiXCR, storing one row per CDR3 protein. The sample lists 350,000 or so distinct CDR3 sequences; around a fifth were seen once. The specimen was naive CD8+ T cells from blood, with Jurkat cell RNA spiked in. This sample's subset: FACS-sorted CD8+CD4-CCR7+CD45RA+ naive T cells. The clonotype was recovered from a human donor in good health. Some libraries in this study had Jurkat cell RNA spiked in. This chain connects TRBV7-9 to TRBJ2-6, with D perhaps assigned TRBD1 or TRBD2 (6 bases each). Written as DNA, the CDR3 is TGTGCCAGCAGCTCTCCCCGGGGGCCTGGGGCCAACGTCCTGACTTTC. This translates into CASSSPRGPGANVLTF. The full variable domain, its missing parts supplied by reference TRBV7-9 and TRBJ2-6, is DTGVSQNPRHKITKRGQNVTFRCDPISEHNRLYWYRQTLGQGPEFLTYFQNEAQLEKSRLLSDRFSAERPKGSFSTLEIQRTEQGDSAMYLCASSSPRGPGANVLTFGAGSRLTVL.